These 24 T cell receptor beta chains share one sample of origin, sequenced in a study of shared clonotypes between healthy human individuals. Produced via immunoSEQ multiplex PCR; TCRdb's table is partial and in-frame only. Of 640,000 or so clones detected, 60% to 80% appear once; the ten largest clones hold about 2%. What was sequenced was memory CD4+ T cells sorted from blood. Subset noted: CD45RA-negative fraction. The receptors stem from a woman aged 30 to 39 in good health.

The J gene is TRBJ2-7, the V gene TRBV5-1; the match to TRBD1 covers 7 bases. V lost 4 bases to trimming and J lost 3 bases; unmatched junction nucleotides: 4. The CDR3 spans 13 residues. Germline V lookup: CDR1 SGHRS, CDR2 YFSETQ. The CDR3 sequence: CASSRGGSYEQYF. In nucleotides, the CDR3 is TGCGCCAGCAGCCGAGGGGGCAGCTACGAGCAGTACTTC.

This clone appeared a single time. Within the sample, other DNA sequences also encode this same CDR3. This rearrangement joins TRBV5-1 to TRBJ2-2, with unresolved D. The CDR3 covers 13 residues. V lost 1 base and J 2 bases, leaving 3 bases between the germline ends. The germline gives CDR1 SGHRS, CDR2 YFSETQ. This chain's CDR3 is CASSLLNTGELFF. The CDR3 DNA sequence: TGCGCCAGCAGCTTGTTAAACACCGGGGAGCTGTTTTTT.

This chain connects TRBV7-2 to TRBJ2-1; the D is unclear. The V gene lost 5 bases and the J gene lost 6 bases, with 11 bases spanning the gap. The CDR3 length is 13 residues. Per the germline V gene, CDR1 is SGHTA and CDR2 is FQGNSA. As DNA, the CDR3 is TGTGCCAGCAGCCGCTCTAGTGTCAATGAGCAGTTCTTC. Residues: CASSRSSVNEQFF.

This sequence joins TRBV5-1 and TRBJ1-1; no reliable D call. Germline V gene sequence: CDR1 SGHRS, CDR2 YFSETQ. Trimming removed 2 bases from V and 4 bases from J, with 9 bases in between. The length of the CDR3 is 13 residues. As DNA, the CDR3 is TGCGCCAGCAGCTTCTTTCCGGGCACTGAAGCTTTCTTT. It is translated as CASSFFPGTEAFF.

This chain links TRBV5-1 with TRBJ2-1; D is perhaps TRBD2 (6 bases). Germline V lookup: CDR1 SGHRS, CDR2 YFSETQ. The CDR3 is 13 amino acids. Trimming pared 7 bases from V and 9 bases from J, leaving 17 bases between. CDR3 in amino acids: CASHRDWGGEQFF. The CDR3 DNA is TGCGCCAGCCACCGGGACTGGGGCGGTGAGCAGTTCTTC. Combining the CDR3 with reference TRBV5-1 and TRBJ2-1 gives the whole variable domain KAGVTQTPRYLIKTRGQQVTLSCSPISGHRSVSWYQQTPGQGLQFLFEYFSETQRNKGNFPGRFSGRQFSNSRSEMNVSTLELGDSALYLCASHRDWGGEQFFGPGTRLTVL.

The chain is built from TRBV5-4 and TRBJ2-5; D gene ambiguous. The CDR3 is 15 residues long. The V end was cut by 7 bases, the J end by 1 base, with 17 bases between. Germline lookup yields CDR1 SGHNT and CDR2 YYREEE (reference sequence). CDR3 sequence: CASRPLPYTQETQYF. The CDR3 DNA sequence: TGTGCCAGCCGCCCCTTGCCGTACACCCAAGAGACCCAGTACTTC.

The CDR3 region is CASSETTSGRADTQYF. The CDR3 region has the DNA TGTGCCAGCAGTGAAACCACTAGCGGGAGGGCGGATACGCAGTATTTT. V is TRBV6-1 and J is TRBJ2-3; TRBD2 matches 13 bases. Germline V CDR1 and CDR2: MNHNS, SASEGT. V shed 2 bases, J shed 6 bases, and the junction held 5 bases outside the gene matches. This CDR3 has 16 amino acids.

Only one count was recorded for this clone. The V gene is TRBV4-2, the J gene TRBJ1-3; tentatively, D is TRBD1 (5 bases). Trimming took 4 bases from V and 3 from J, leaving 13 bases between them. Per germline, CDR1 LGHNA and CDR2 YNFKEQ. This CDR3 comprises 15 residues. The CDR3 reads CASSPLGVGGNTIYF. CDR3 sequence (DNA): TGTGCCAGCAGCCCCTTAGGGGTGGGTGGAAACACCATATATTTT.

The rearrangement uses TRBV9 and TRBJ2-4; no clear D. The germline gives CDR1 SGDLS, CDR2 YYNGEE. This CDR3 has 14 residues. Between the trimmed V and J ends, which lost 0 bases and 3 bases, there was a span of 7 bases. CDR3 region: CASSVDQGKNIQYF. CDR3 coding DNA: TGTGCCAGCAGCGTAGATCAAGGCAAAAACATTCAGTACTTC. Full variable domain (rest looked up from reference TRBV9 and TRBJ2-4): DSGVTQTPKHLITATGQRVTLRCSPRSGDLSVYWYQQSLDQGLQFLIQYYNGEERAKGNILERFSAQQFPDLHSELNLSSLELGDSALYFCASSVDQGKNIQYFGAGTRLSVL.

Notes on this clone: Just one base apart from a much larger clone, this may be a read error. The V call is TRBV6-1, the J call TRBJ1-2; D not resolved. This CDR3 comprises 11 residues. V lost 2 bases and J 8 bases, leaving 6 bases between the germline ends. The germline V gene encodes CDR1 MNHNS and CDR2 SASEGT. CDR3 DNA sequence: TGTGCCAGCAGTGAATTTGGGGGCTACACCTTC. Its protein product is CASSEFGGYTF.

In this sample, this clone turned up a few times. The rearrangement joins TRBV6-1 to TRBJ1-3; TRBD1 agrees at 7 bases. CDR3 length: 14 residues. CDR1 is MNHNS and CDR2 is SASEGT in the germline V gene. The ends lost 8 bases at V and 0 bases at J; junction bases unmatched: 4. CDR3 residues: CASEGQFSGNTIYF. The CDR3 nucleotides read TGTGCCAGCGAGGGACAGTTCTCTGGAAACACCATATATTTT.

The chain links TRBV5-1 to TRBJ2-1; D possibly corresponds to TRBD2 (5 bases). The V and J ends lost 5 bases and 0 bases respectively, with 12 bases between them. CDR1 SGHRS and CDR2 YFSETQ come from the germline V gene. The CDR3 loop spans 15 amino acids. The CDR3 reads CASRLPGSSYNEQFF. DNA of the CDR3: TGCGCCAGCAGATTACCGGGGAGCTCCTACAATGAGCAGTTCTTC.

The CDR3 DNA reads as TGTGCCAGCAGCTTGCTCTCCACCAGGGGCAATGAGCAGTTCTTC. Its protein product is CASSLLSTRGNEQFF. This chain links TRBV5-6 with TRBJ2-1; tentatively, D is TRBD1 (6 bases). V lost 1 base to trimming and J lost 6 bases, with 14 bases between them. This CDR3 spans 15 amino acids. Germline V gene data show CDR1 as SGHDT and CDR2 as YYEEEE.

This rearrangement joins TRBV7-3 to TRBJ2-5; weak D call: TRBD1 (5 bases). The CDR3 runs to 14 residues. The V end was cut by 0 bases, the J end by 2 bases, with 7 bases between. CDR1 is SGHTA, CDR2 FQGTGA, per germline. CDR3 bases: TGTGCCAGCAGCTTAACGGCAGGGCAAGAGACCCAGTACTTC. Protein product: CASSLTAGQETQYF.

V is TRBV25-1 and J is TRBJ1-3, with D unclear. Germline CDR1 and CDR2: MGHDK and SYGVNS. The CDR3 runs 16 residues. Trimming removed 3 bases at V and 0 bases at J, with 12 bases between. CDR3 protein: CASSEHSRGSGNTIYF. Here the CDR3 DNA reads TGTGCCAGCAGTGAGCATAGTCGGGGCTCTGGAAACACCATATATTTT.

The CDR3 reads CASRTGTADGYTF. The CDR3 DNA reads as TGTGCCAGCAGAACCGGGACGGCGGATGGCTACACCTTC. The chain links TRBV6-5 to TRBJ1-2, with D possibly matching TRBD1 (5 bases). Germline CDR1 is MNHEY and CDR2 is SVGAGI. V shed 6 bases and J shed 6 bases, with 14 bases lying between them. There are 13 residues in the CDR3.

Points on this clone: The same CDR3 can be traced to other DNA sequences in this sample. The rearrangement links TRBV11-2 to TRBJ2-3; D gene uncertain. The CDR3 loop spans 13 amino acids. Germline V gene data show CDR1 as SGHAT and CDR2 as FQNNGV. V lost 1 base, J lost 4 bases, and 6 bases lay in between. Written as DNA, the CDR3 is TGTGCCAGCAGCTTAGGACTCTCAGATACGCAGTATTTT. Amino acids: CASSLGLSDTQYF.

The CDR3 loop reads CAWSVRGQPQHF. CDR3 DNA: TGTGCCTGGAGTGTAAGGGGTCAGCCCCAGCATTTT. J is TRBJ1-5 and V is TRBV30; D perhaps matches TRBD1 (5 bases). Trimming removed 0 bases at V and 6 bases at J, with 6 bases between. CDR3 length: 12 amino acids. CDR1 GTSNPN and CDR2 SVGIG come from the germline V gene (reference sequence).

The chain has TRBV28 and TRBJ2-1, with a tentative D call TRBD1 (6 bases). V lost 2 bases and J lost 9, with 14 bases in between. The germline V gene has CDR1 MDHEN and CDR2 SYDVKM. The CDR3 runs 14 residues. This CDR3 reads CASSLAQGKGEQFF. The DNA for the CDR3 is TGTGCCAGCAGTTTAGCACAGGGTAAGGGTGAGCAGTTCTTC.

The chain has TRBV28 and TRBJ2-2, with D maybe TRBD2 (5 bases). The CDR3 totals 14 residues. Deletions cut 3 bases from V and 0 bases from J, with 5 bases between. CDR1 MDHEN and CDR2 SYDVKM come from the germline V gene. The CDR3 sequence: CASSFGANTGELFF. As DNA, the CDR3 is TGTGCCAGCAGTTTCGGGGCGAACACCGGGGAGCTGTTTTTT.

The rearrangement uses TRBV6-1 and TRBJ2-7; tentative D call: TRBD2 (5 bases). Germline V lookup: CDR1 MNHNS, CDR2 SASEGT. The CDR3 loop spans 12 amino acids. Trimming took 8 bases from V and 5 from J, leaving 13 bases between them. The CDR3 here is CASYEGGDEQYF. The DNA for the CDR3 is TGTGCCAGCTACGAGGGTGGTGACGAGCAGTACTTC.

CDR3 coding DNA: TGTGCCAGCAGCTCGACAGGGAACACTGAAGCTTTCTTT. It encodes CASSSTGNTEAFF. V and J are TRBV5-6 and TRBJ1-1; possibly TRBD1 for D (6 bases). CDR1 and CDR2 from the germline V gene are SGHDT and YYEEEE. The CDR3 has 13 amino acids. Between the trimmed V and J ends, which lost 3 bases and 1 base, there was a span of 7 bases.

The rearrangement links TRBV5-6 to TRBJ2-3; D remains ambiguous. The germline V gene has CDR1 SGHDT and CDR2 YYEEEE. The CDR3 extends over 12 amino acids. Trimming removed 2 bases from V and 4 bases from J, with 5 bases in between. CDR3 nucleotide sequence: TGTGCCAGCAGCTTATTGGCAGATACGCAGTATTTT. Translated: CASSLLADTQYF.

J is TRBJ1-1 and V is TRBV18; TRBD1 is a possible D gene (5 bases). Per germline, CDR1 KGHSH and CDR2 LQKENI. V was shortened by 9 bases and J by 3 bases, with 17 bases between the two germline ends. The CDR3 totals 14 residues. The DNA of the CDR3 is TGTGCCAGTCACGGGTTACAGGCCGACACTGAAGCTTTCTTT. Protein product: CASHGLQADTEAFF.